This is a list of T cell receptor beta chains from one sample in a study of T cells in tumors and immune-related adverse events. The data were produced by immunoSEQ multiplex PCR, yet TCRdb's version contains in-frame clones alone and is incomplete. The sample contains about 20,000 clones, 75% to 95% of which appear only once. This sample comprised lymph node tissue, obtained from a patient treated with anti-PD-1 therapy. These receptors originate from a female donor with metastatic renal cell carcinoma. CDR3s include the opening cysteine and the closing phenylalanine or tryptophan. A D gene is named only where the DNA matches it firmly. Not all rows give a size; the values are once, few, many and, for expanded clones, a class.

TGTGCCAGCATCCCCGGCTCCTATAATTCACCCCTCCACTTT	CASIPGSYNSPLHF	TRBV6-1	-	TRBJ1-6	-
TGTGCCAGTAGTATAGATATGGATGGCTATGGCTACACCTTC	CASSIDMDGYGYTF	TRBV19	-	TRBJ1-2	-
TGTGCCAGCAGCTTGGAAGCGGGAGACACAGATACGCAGTATTTT	CASSLEAGDTDTQYF	TRBV5-8	TRBD2	TRBJ2-3	once
TGTGCCAGCAGCTCTAGTCGACCGGGACTAGCGGGGACACGCTACGAGCAGTACTTC	CASSSSRPGLAGTRYEQYF	TRBV7-2	TRBD2	TRBJ2-7	-
TGCGCCAGCAGCTTGGATTCGCGGGGATACACTGAAGCTTTCTTT	CASSLDSRGYTEAFF	TRBV5-1	-	TRBJ1-1	-
TGTGCCAGCTCACCACGGGGAGGGGGAGGCCCCACTGAAGCTTTCTTT	CASSPRGGGGPTEAFF	TRBV18	-	TRBJ1-1	-
TGTGCCAGCAGTTTTCAGGCAGGGGATGGCTACACCTTC	CASSFQAGDGYTF	TRBV28	-	TRBJ1-2	-
TGTGCCAGCAGTGACTCGGCTAGCGGGGGGGACTACAATGAGCAGTTCTTC	CASSDSASGGDYNEQFF	TRBV6-4	TRBD2	TRBJ2-1	few
TGTGCCAGCAGTTGGGACAGGGGCATCTCGGAGACCCAGTACTTC	CASSWDRGISETQYF	TRBV2	TRBD1	TRBJ2-5	-
TGCAGCGCAAAACCGTCGCGCTACGAGCAGTACTTC	CSAKPSRYEQYF	TRBV29-1	-	TRBJ2-7	-
TGTGCCAGCTCACCAAGAACTGACAGGGGGTCAAACATTCAGTACTTC	CASSPRTDRGSNIQYF	TRBV18	TRBD1	TRBJ2-4	once
TGTGCCAGCAGCTCTCGGGACTATCATTCCTACAATGAGCAGTTCTTC	CASSSRDYHSYNEQFF	TRBV11-3	TRBD2	TRBJ2-1	-
TGTGCCAGCAGCTTGGGGGAGTATGGCTACACCTTC	CASSLGEYGYTF	TRBV7-9	-	TRBJ1-2	-
TGTGCCAGCATTAATACAGGGAGGACTGAAGCTTTCTTT	CASINTGRTEAFF	TRBV27	-	TRBJ1-1	-
TGTGCCAGCAGCTTATGGGGGGCCCAGGGAGGGGAGCTGTTTTTT	CASSLWGAQGGELFF	TRBV7-2	-	TRBJ2-2	-
TGTGCCACGCGCCGCGGGGGTAGTAGCAATCAGCCCCAGCATTTT	CATRRGGSSNQPQHF	TRBV6-5	-	TRBJ1-5	-
TGCAGCGTGCTCCAGGGGGCGTTACGGTGGGATACGCAGTATTTT	CSVLQGALRWDTQYF	TRBV29-1	TRBD1	TRBJ2-3	-
TGTGCCAGCAGCTTATACGGGAGGACCTACAATGAGCAGTTCTTC	CASSLYGRTYNEQFF	TRBV5-4	TRBD2	TRBJ2-1	-
TGTGCCACCAGCACCCTTGAGGATTCTAACTATGGCTACACCTTC	CATSTLEDSNYGYTF	TRBV15	-	TRBJ1-2	-
TGCGCCAGCAGCCAACCGGGACAGCAAGAGACCCAGTACTTC	CASSQPGQQETQYF	TRBV4-3	TRBD1	TRBJ2-5	-
TGCGCCAGCAGCCACAGAACTAGCGGGGCCTACAATGAGCAGTTCTTC	CASSHRTSGAYNEQFF	TRBV4-1	TRBD2	TRBJ2-1	once
TGTGCCAGCAGTGTCTCGGGAATGAACACTGAAGCTTTCTTT	CASSVSGMNTEAFF	TRBV27	-	TRBJ1-1	-
TGTGCCATCAGTGAGTCGGCGGGCAGGGAGACCCAGTACTTC	CAISESAGRETQYF	TRBV10-3	-	TRBJ2-5	-
TGCACCAGCAGCCAAGAAAATGGAGCGGACTGGGCAGATACGCAGTATTTT	CTSSQENGADWADTQYF	TRBV1	-	TRBJ2-3	-
TGTGCCAGTAGTGGGAGGACTAGAAGCTCCTACGAGCAGTACTTC	CASSGRTRSSYEQYF	TRBV19	TRBD2	TRBJ2-7	-
TGTGCCAGCAGCCAAGCTAGCGGGAGTGGGCCCCCCTACGAGCAGTACTTC	CASSQASGSGPPYEQYF	TRBV4-2	TRBD2	TRBJ2-7	-
TGTGCCAGCAGCTCGGGGGGGGAGGCGAACACTGAAGCTTTCTTT	CASSSGGEANTEAFF	TRBV6-6	-	TRBJ1-1	-
TGCGCCAGCAGCTTAGTAGACAGGGCCACTGAAGCTTTCTTT	CASSLVDRATEAFF	TRBV5-1	TRBD1	TRBJ1-1	-
TGTGCCAGCAGTTTCGGACCGGTCTACGAGCAGTACTTC	CASSFGPVYEQYF	TRBV27	-	TRBJ2-7	-
TGTGCCAGCTCACCACAGTATGGGGGGGGACACGAGCAGTACTTC	CASSPQYGGGHEQYF	TRBV18	TRBD2	TRBJ2-7	-
TGTGCCAGCAGTTTAGGGACGAGGAGGAACACTGAAGCTTTCTTT	CASSLGTRRNTEAFF	TRBV28	-	TRBJ1-1	once
TGTGCCAGCAGTCCGAACAGGGCTACTAATGAAAAACTGTTTTTT	CASSPNRATNEKLFF	TRBV2	-	TRBJ1-4	-
TGTGCCAGCAGCCGACAGGGGCGAGAGGGTGAGCAGTTCTTC	CASSRQGREGEQFF	TRBV7-7	TRBD1	TRBJ2-1	-
TGCGCCAGCAGCTTAGCGGGGGGAGGATCACCCCTCCACTTT	CASSLAGGGSPLHF	TRBV5-1	-	TRBJ1-6	-
TGTGCCAGCAGCACGCGCACCGGGGAGCTGTTTTTT	CASSTRTGELFF	TRBV5-5	-	TRBJ2-2	-
TGTGCCAGCAGCCTCGACAGGGGGCCGGGCGGGGAGCTGTTTTTT	CASSLDRGPGGELFF	TRBV11-2	TRBD1	TRBJ2-2	-
TGTGCCAGCAGCTTCTACGCAGGGGACTACGAGCAGTACTTC	CASSFYAGDYEQYF	TRBV7-9	-	TRBJ2-7	few
TGTGCCAGCAGCAAAGTCTTACCCACCTACAATGAGCAGTTCTTC	CASSKVLPTYNEQFF	TRBV21-1	-	TRBJ2-1	once
TGTGCCAGCAGCAGCCAGACGGGACTAGCGCCCACAGCGCAGTATTTT	CASSSQTGLAPTAQYF	TRBV5-6	TRBD2	TRBJ2-3	-
TGCAGCGTTGGGACCAACACCGGGGAGCTGTTTTTT	CSVGTNTGELFF	TRBV29-1	-	TRBJ2-2	few
TGTGCCAGCAGCTTCGCGGGCCTAGCGGTTACCTACGAGCAGTACTTC	CASSFAGLAVTYEQYF	TRBV7-2	TRBD2	TRBJ2-7	-
TGTGCCAGCAGCTTACAGCGGGGGGGCAAAAACATTCAGTACTTC	CASSLQRGGKNIQYF	TRBV11-1	TRBD2	TRBJ2-4	few
TGTGCCAGCAGAAGGGGCGGGGGATGCCAAGAGACCCAGTACTTC	CASRRGGGCQETQYF	TRBV6-5	TRBD2	TRBJ2-5	-
TGTGCCAGCAGCCTTAGGACAGGGGGCATTGAAGATACGCAGTATTTT	CASSLRTGGIEDTQYF	TRBV28	TRBD1	TRBJ2-3	-
TGCAGCCCAGGGACTCGAAGCACAGATACGCAGTATTTT	CSPGTRSTDTQYF	TRBV29-1	-	TRBJ2-3	-
TGTGCCAGCAGGGAGGGGACTAGCGGGAGGGGAGTCGAGCAGTACTTC	CASREGTSGRGVEQYF	TRBV2	TRBD2	TRBJ2-7	-
TGTGCCAGCGGCCTTAGCTCCGGGACGCAGTATTTT	CASGLSSGTQYF	TRBV27	-	TRBJ2-3	-
TGCAGCGTTGAAGTTGGAGACAGTGGAAACACCATATATTTT	CSVEVGDSGNTIYF	TRBV29-1	-	TRBJ1-3	-
TGTGCCTGGAGTGTACCCAGGACTGCGAGCACAGATACGCAGTATTTT	CAWSVPRTASTDTQYF	TRBV30	-	TRBJ2-3	-
TGTGCCAGCACCACGGGGGGGGCCAACGTCCTGACTTTC	CASTTGGANVLTF	TRBV7-6	-	TRBJ2-6	-
TGCAGTGCTAGAACCCAAGAGACCCAGTACTTC	CSARTQETQYF	TRBV20-1	-	TRBJ2-5	-
TGTGCCAGCAGCTTAGCTGTTAGGGAGCAGTACTTC	CASSLAVREQYF	TRBV7-9	-	TRBJ2-7	-
TGCGCCAGCAGCCCCGGGACCAAGTACGAGCAGTACTTC	CASSPGTKYEQYF	TRBV5-1	-	TRBJ2-7	-
TGTGCCAGCGGATCGAGACAGTCTAACTATGGCTACACCTTC	CASGSRQSNYGYTF	TRBV6-5	-	TRBJ1-2	-
TGTGCCAGCAGTTTGAATTCCTACGAGCAGTACTTC	CASSLNSYEQYF	TRBV28	-	TRBJ2-7	-
TGTGCCAGCAGAGGCGCGGGAGTATACCAAAACGAGCAGTACTTC	CASRGAGVYQNEQYF	TRBV2	TRBD2	TRBJ2-7	-
TGCGCCAGCGCCCTGGGTGTTGAGTCACCCCTCCACTTT	CASALGVESPLHF	TRBV5-1	-	TRBJ1-6	-
TGCGCCAGCAGCTTGGGGTCAGGGGCTAACTATGGCTACACCTTC	CASSLGSGANYGYTF	TRBV5-1	-	TRBJ1-2	-
TGTGCCAGCATAGGCCAGAGCTCCTACAATGAGCAGTTCTTC	CASIGQSSYNEQFF	TRBV2	-	TRBJ2-1	-
TGCGCCAGCAGCCAGACCCCCGGGGAGGGCCTTGAGCAGTACTTC	CASSQTPGEGLEQYF	TRBV4-1	TRBD2	TRBJ2-7	-